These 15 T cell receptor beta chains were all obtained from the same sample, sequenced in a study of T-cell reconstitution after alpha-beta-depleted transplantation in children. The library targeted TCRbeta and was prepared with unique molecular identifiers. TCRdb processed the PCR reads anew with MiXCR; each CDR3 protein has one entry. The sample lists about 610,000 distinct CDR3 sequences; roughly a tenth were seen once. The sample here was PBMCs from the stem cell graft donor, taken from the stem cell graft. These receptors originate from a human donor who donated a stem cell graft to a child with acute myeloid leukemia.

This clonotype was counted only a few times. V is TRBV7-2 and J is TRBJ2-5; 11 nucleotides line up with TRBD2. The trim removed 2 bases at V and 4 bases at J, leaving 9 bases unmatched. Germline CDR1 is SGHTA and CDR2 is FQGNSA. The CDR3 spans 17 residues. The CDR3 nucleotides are TGTGCCAGCAGCTTAATTTTTGGTAGCGGGAGGGGAGAGACCCAGTACTTC. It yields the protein CASSLIFGSGRGETQYF.

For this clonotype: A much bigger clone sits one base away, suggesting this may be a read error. CDR3 amino acids: CASSYQQSNTGELFF. CDR3 nucleotide sequence: TGTGCCAGCAGTTACCAGCAATCGAACACCGGGGAGCTGTTTTTT. The rearrangement links TRBV2 to TRBJ2-2; D is unclear. Trimming cost V 5 bases and J 0 bases, with 10 bases left between them. CDR1 and CDR2 from the germline V gene are SNHLY and FYNNEI. CDR3 length equals 15 residues.

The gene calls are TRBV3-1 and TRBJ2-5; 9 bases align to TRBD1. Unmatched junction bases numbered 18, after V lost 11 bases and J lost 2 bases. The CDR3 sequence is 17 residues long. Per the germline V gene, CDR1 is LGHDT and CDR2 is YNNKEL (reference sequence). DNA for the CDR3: TGTGCCTTCTGCCCTTTAACCCCCGGGACAGGGCAAGAGACCCAGTACTTC. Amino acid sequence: CAFCPLTPGTGQETQYF.

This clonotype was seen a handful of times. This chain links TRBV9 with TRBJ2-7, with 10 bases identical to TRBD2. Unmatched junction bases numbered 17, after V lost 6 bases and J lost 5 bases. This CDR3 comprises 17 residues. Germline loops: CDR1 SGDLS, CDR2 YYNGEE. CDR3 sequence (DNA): TGTGCCAGCACCCCTTCCCCCACCTCTAGCGGGAGCCACGAGCAGTACTTC. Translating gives CASTPSPTSSGSHEQYF.

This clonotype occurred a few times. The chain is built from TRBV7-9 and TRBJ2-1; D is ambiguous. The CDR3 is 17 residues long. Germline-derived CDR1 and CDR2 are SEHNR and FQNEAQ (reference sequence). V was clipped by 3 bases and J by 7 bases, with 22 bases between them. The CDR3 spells CASSFSPETGLRNEQFF. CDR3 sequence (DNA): TGTGCCAGCAGCTTCAGCCCGGAGACGGGCCTCCGTAATGAGCAGTTCTTC.

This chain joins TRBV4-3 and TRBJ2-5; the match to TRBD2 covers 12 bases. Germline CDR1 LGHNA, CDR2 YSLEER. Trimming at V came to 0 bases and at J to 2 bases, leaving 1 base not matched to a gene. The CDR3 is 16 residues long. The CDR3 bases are TGCGCCAGCAGCCAAGATGGGACTAGCGGGCAAGAGACCCAGTACTTC. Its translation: CASSQDGTSGQETQYF.

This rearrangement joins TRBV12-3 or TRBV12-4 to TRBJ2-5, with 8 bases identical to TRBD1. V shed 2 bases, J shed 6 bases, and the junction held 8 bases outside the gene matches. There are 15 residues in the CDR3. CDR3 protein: CASSLSTGAWQTQYF. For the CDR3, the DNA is TGTGCCAGCAGTTTATCGACAGGGGCCTGGCAGACCCAGTACTTC.

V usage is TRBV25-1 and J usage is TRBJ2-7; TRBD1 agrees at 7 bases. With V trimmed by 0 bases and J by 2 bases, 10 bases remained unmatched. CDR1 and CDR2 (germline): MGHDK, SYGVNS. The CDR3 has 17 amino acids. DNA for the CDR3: TGTGCCAGCAGTGAATATAGGGTAGGGGGCGGCCCCTACGAGCAGTACTTC. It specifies CASSEYRVGGGPYEQYF.

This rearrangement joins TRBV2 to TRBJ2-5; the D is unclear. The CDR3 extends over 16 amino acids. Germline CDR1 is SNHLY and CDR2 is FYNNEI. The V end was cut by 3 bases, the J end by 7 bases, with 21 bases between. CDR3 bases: TGTGCCAGCAGTGATAATTTCCCTAAACATAAGGCGACCCAGTACTTC. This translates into CASSDNFPKHKATQYF.

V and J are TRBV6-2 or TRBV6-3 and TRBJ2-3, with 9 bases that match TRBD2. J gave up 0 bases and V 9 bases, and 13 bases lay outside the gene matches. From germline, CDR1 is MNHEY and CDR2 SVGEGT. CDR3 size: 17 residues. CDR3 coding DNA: TGTGCCAGTCAACTAGCGGGCACACCTACCAGCACAGATACGCAGTATTTT. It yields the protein CASQLAGTPTSTDTQYF.

The CDR3 DNA reads as TGCAGCGCCCGGGACGCCCCAGGGACCCAGTACTTC. It codes for CSARDAPGTQYF. The chain uses TRBV29-1 and TRBJ2-5; D could derive from TRBD1 or TRBD2 (5 bases each). Trimming cost V 7 bases and J 7 bases, with 16 bases left between them. Germline V gene lookup returns CDR1 SQVTM and CDR2 ANQGSEA. The CDR3 has 12 amino acids.

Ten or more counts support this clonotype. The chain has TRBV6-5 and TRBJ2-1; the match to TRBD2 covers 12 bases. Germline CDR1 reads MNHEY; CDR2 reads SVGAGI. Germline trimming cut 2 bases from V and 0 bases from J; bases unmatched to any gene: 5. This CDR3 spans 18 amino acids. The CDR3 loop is CASSYRGLAGASYNEQFF. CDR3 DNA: TGTGCCAGCAGTTACCGGGGACTAGCGGGTGCCTCCTACAATGAGCAGTTCTTC.

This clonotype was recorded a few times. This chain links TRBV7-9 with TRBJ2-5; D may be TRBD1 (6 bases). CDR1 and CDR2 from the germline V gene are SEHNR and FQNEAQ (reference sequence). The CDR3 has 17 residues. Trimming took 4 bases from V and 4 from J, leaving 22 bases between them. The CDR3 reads CASSSQNRALLVETQYF. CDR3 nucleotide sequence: TGTGCCAGCAGCTCCCAAAACAGGGCTCTTCTCGTAGAGACCCAGTACTTC.

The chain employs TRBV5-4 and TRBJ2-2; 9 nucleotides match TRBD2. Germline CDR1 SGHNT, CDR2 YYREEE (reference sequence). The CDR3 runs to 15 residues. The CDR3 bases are TGTGCAGCCACTGGACTAGCGCCAAACACCGGGGAGCTGTTTTTT. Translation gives CAATGLAPNTGELFF.

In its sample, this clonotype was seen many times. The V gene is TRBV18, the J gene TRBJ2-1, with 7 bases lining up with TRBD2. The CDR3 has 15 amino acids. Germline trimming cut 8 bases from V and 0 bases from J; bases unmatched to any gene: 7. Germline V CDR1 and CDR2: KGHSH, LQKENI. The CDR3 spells CASSPPSGSYNEQFF. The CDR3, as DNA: TGTGCCAGCAGTCCCCCTAGCGGCTCCTACAATGAGCAGTTCTTC.